This T cell receptor beta chain was sequenced during a study of T cells in Graves' hyperthyroidism and ophthalmopathy. Stable disease denoted Graves' hyperthyroidism without ophthalmopathy progression within 18 months. Each patient was aged 18 to 65 and had newly diagnosed hyperthyroidism of under 2 months' duration. This clonotype appeared many times. From RNA transcripts, TCR beta CDR3 regions were amplified. TCR CDR3 underwent first-round RT-PCR with the HTBI primer set. In TCRdb, the multiplex PCR reads were re-called with MiXCR into one record per CDR3 protein. The profile shows around 420,000 distinct CDR3 sequences, approximately 15% of them singletons. Deletions cut 6 bases from V and 5 bases from J, with 14 bases between. The CDR3 covers 13 residues. Germline lookup yields CDR1 LNHDA and CDR2 SQIVND (reference sequence).

The TCR comes from a young woman with Graves' hyperthyroidism. The rearrangement uses TRBV19 and TRBJ2-7; D assignment may be TRBD1 or TRBD2 (5 bases each). The sequenced material came from blood. The CDR3 loop is CASRRHGTHEQYF. The DNA for the CDR3 is TGTGCCAGTAGAAGACACGGGACGCACGAGCAGTACTTC. Complete variable domain (other parts from reference TRBV19 and TRBJ2-7): DGGITQSPKYLFRKEGQNVTLSCEQNLNHDAMYWYRQDPGQGLRLIYYSQIVNDFQKGDIAEGYSVSREKKESFPLTVTSAQKNPTAFYLCASRRHGTHEQYFGPGTRLTVT.